This T cell receptor (beta chain) comes out of a study of T-cell memory formation after mild COVID-19. Across the study: TCR clusters were mostly donor specific.

General study points: Among clones peaking at day 37 in the second wave, SARS-CoV-2 specificity remained unconfirmed.

The CDR3 runs to 16 residues. Germline trimming cut 5 bases from V and 4 bases from J; bases unmatched to any gene: 10. The germline CDR1 and CDR2 sequences are SEHNR and FQNEAQ (reference sequence). This clonotype has a handful of counts. What it recognizes is unknown. TCRdb fed the 5' RACE reads into MiXCR, producing one record per CDR3 protein. The data show around 300,000 distinct CDR3 sequences, over 10% seen once. This sequence originates from a man between 18 and 35 years old who had mild COVID-19 (a few samples of this study predate the infection). Cell type and time point are not known. The J gene is TRBJ1-3, the V gene TRBV7-9, with 8 bases identical to TRBD1. The source material was PBMCs or a T cell subset sorted from them (not recorded which). CDR3 protein: CASSQADRAKGNTIYF. CDR3 nucleotides: TGTGCCAGCAGCCAGGCGGACAGGGCGAAAGGAAACACCATATATTTT.